The 21 T cell receptor beta chains below come from one sample, sequenced in a study of blood T cell repertoires in COVID-19. Assay used: immunoSEQ multiplex PCR; TCRdb lists only in-frame clones, some missing. The sample includes 200,000 to 250,000 clones, approximately 85% of them seen just once. Sequenced material: PBMCs or T cells enriched from blood (not recorded which). The receptors stem from a woman in her 50s who had recovered from COVID-19.

The chain links TRBV29-1 to TRBJ2-1, with TRBD2 matching 9 bases. Trimming removed 0 bases from V and 7 bases from J; junction bases left unmatched: 10. Germline V gives CDR1 SQVTM, CDR2 ANQGSEA. CDR3 length: 16 residues. Here the CDR3 reads CSVEDPSGLAGNEQFF. The CDR3 DNA reads TGCAGCGTTGAAGATCCGTCGGGACTAGCAGGGAATGAGCAGTTCTTC.

This chain joins TRBV7-9 and TRBJ1-1, with D possibly matching TRBD1 (5 bases). The V gene's germline CDR1 is SEHNR and CDR2 FQNEAQ (reference sequence). The CDR3 has 15 residues. V was pared by 5 bases and J by 1 base, with 14 bases between. The chain's CDR3 is CASSPRGRENTEAFF. CDR3 DNA sequence: TGTGCCAGCAGCCCAAGGGGCAGGGAGAACACTGAAGCTTTCTTT.

The gene calls are TRBV7-2 and TRBJ2-1; 15 nucleotides align to TRBD2. The V gene's germline CDR1 is SGHTA and CDR2 FQGNSA. The CDR3 length is 17 residues. V trimming: 5 bases; J trimming: 4 bases; junction bases outside the gene matches: 6. CDR3 nucleotide sequence: TGTGCCAGCAGCCCGGGACTAGCGGGGGGTCGTTACAATGAGCAGTTCTTC. Translation gives CASSPGLAGGRYNEQFF.

The chain combines TRBV28 with TRBJ2-3, with a possible D match to TRBD2 (6 bases). The CDR3 is made up of 15 amino acids. In germline, CDR1 is MDHEN, CDR2 SYDVKM. V was trimmed by 2 bases and J by 4 bases, leaving 13 bases between them. CDR3 sequence (DNA): TGTGCCAGCAGTTTAACGGGGGTCGGAGCAGATACGCAGTATTTT. It yields the protein CASSLTGVGADTQYF. The full variable domain, in which reference TRBV28 and TRBJ2-3 provide the parts outside the CDR3, is DVKVTQSSRYLVKRTGEKVFLECVQDMDHENMFWYRQDPGLGLRLIYFSYDVKMKEKGDIPEGYSVSREKKERFSLILESASTNQTSMYLCASSLTGVGADTQYFGPGTRLTVL.

This clone appeared once. The chain is built from TRBV3-1 (or the pseudogene TRBV3-2) and TRBJ2-5, with 7 bases that match TRBD1. CDR1 and CDR2 from the germline V gene are LGHDT and YNNKEL (reference sequence). CDR3 length equals 14 residues. V shed 2 bases, J shed 5 bases, and the junction held 5 bases outside the gene matches. The CDR3 reads CASSQRGPGETQYF. As DNA, the CDR3 is TGTGCCAGCAGCCAAAGGGGGCCGGGGGAGACCCAGTACTTC.

V and J are TRBV9 and TRBJ1-3; 9 bases align to TRBD1. The V segment lost 4 bases and the J segment 4 bases; nucleotides outside the gene matches: 12. The germline gives CDR1 SGDLS, CDR2 YYNGEE. The CDR3 is 17 residues long. The CDR3 nucleotides are TGTGCCAGCAGCTTACGGTTAGGGACAGGGTCCGGAAACACCATATATTTT. It encodes CASSLRLGTGSGNTIYF.

The chain uses TRBV11-3 and TRBJ1-3; D is undetermined. V was clipped by 2 bases and J by 1 base, with 9 bases between them. CDR3 size: 15 residues. Germline assignment: CDR1 SGHNT and CDR2 YENEEA. CDR3 sequence (DNA): TGTGCCAGCAGCTTATCACGGGGATCTGGAAACACCATATATTTT. Translation: CASSLSRGSGNTIYF.

This chain uses TRBV7-6 with TRBJ2-3; 9 nucleotides line up with TRBD1. The CDR3 spans 18 residues. In germline, CDR1 is SGHVS, CDR2 FNYEAQ. V trimming: 5 bases; J trimming: 0 bases; junction bases outside the gene matches: 12. CDR3 nucleotides: TGTGCCAGCAGCCAGGGACAGGGAAATGTAATTAGCACAGATACGCAGTATTTT. It yields the protein CASSQGQGNVISTDTQYF.

The chain is built from TRBV13 and TRBJ2-3; the D is unclear. Trimming took off 3 bases at V and 6 bases at J, with 10 bases between the two ends. Looked up from germline, CDR1 is PRHDT and CDR2 is FYEKMQ (reference sequence). The CDR3 is made up of 13 amino acids. The CDR3 sequence: CASSFPVVDTQYF. Written as DNA, the CDR3 is TGTGCCAGCAGCTTTCCGGTGGTGGATACGCAGTATTTT.

There are a few counts of this clone. This sequence joins TRBV27 and TRBJ1-5; a possible D gene is TRBD1 (5 bases). V lost 2 bases, J lost 4 bases, and 15 bases lay in between. CDR1 and CDR2 from the germline V gene are MNHEY and SMNVEV (reference sequence). This CDR3 comprises 16 residues. The CDR3 nucleotides read TGTGCCAGCAGTTTACGTTTCAGGGCTGGGAATCAGCCCCAGCATTTT. Its protein product is CASSLRFRAGNQPQHF.

This chain links TRBV5-1 with TRBJ1-2; no clear D gene. The CDR3 is 12 amino acids. Trimming left V 2 bases short and J 4 bases short, with 6 bases between. CDR1 is SGHRS, CDR2 YFSETQ, per germline. The CDR3 sequence: CASSLATYGYTF. Written as DNA, the CDR3 is TGCGCCAGCAGCTTAGCTACCTATGGCTACACCTTC.

The chain is built from TRBV11-2 and TRBJ1-1; D is possibly TRBD1 (5 bases). The germline V gene encodes CDR1 SGHAT and CDR2 FQNNGV. The CDR3 length is 14 residues. Deletions cut 6 bases from V and 0 bases from J, with 11 bases between. The CDR3 protein is CASSLGGMNTEAFF. The CDR3 DNA reads as TGTGCCAGCAGTTTGGGGGGGATGAACACTGAAGCTTTCTTT.

This clone was seen just once. V and J are TRBV10-3 and TRBJ2-5; no clear D gene. The length of the CDR3 is 17 residues. The germline gives CDR1 ENHRY, CDR2 SYGVKD. Deletions cut 3 bases from V and 1 base from J, with 18 bases between. The CDR3 DNA reads as TGTGCCATCAGTGAAGGCAGGATGGCATTGACCCAAGAGACCCAGTACTTC. This gives the protein CAISEGRMALTQETQYF.

The genes are TRBV9 and TRBJ1-3; no clear D gene. Trimming left V 4 bases short and J 3 bases short, with 14 bases between. This CDR3 spans 15 amino acids. Germline V gives CDR1 SGDLS, CDR2 YYNGEE. CDR3 loop: CASSPTTGIGNTIYF. The CDR3 DNA follows: TGTGCCAGCAGCCCCACGACGGGGATTGGAAACACCATATATTTT.

The genes are TRBV7-2 and TRBJ2-3; TRBD2 matches 14 bases. Germline V lookup: CDR1 SGHTA, CDR2 FQGNSA. This CDR3 is built from 18 residues. The ends lost 5 bases at V and 2 bases at J; junction bases unmatched: 9. The CDR3 DNA reads as TGTGCCAGCAGCCGTGGACTAGCGGGGGGTCCTTTCACAGATACGCAGTATTTT. This codes for CASSRGLAGGPFTDTQYF.

In nucleotides, the CDR3 is TGTGCCTGGAGTGTGAGACAGGGGGTCGAGACCCAGTACTTC. This encodes CAWSVRQGVETQYF. J is TRBJ2-5 and V is TRBV30; 9 nucleotides align to TRBD1. Per germline, CDR1 GTSNPN and CDR2 SVGIG (reference sequence). The V segment lost 0 bases and the J segment 5 bases; nucleotides outside the gene matches: 4. The CDR3 has 14 amino acids.

This chain connects TRBV18 to TRBJ2-2; tentatively, D is TRBD1 (7 bases). Trimming removed 1 base at V and 2 bases at J, with 17 bases between. CDR3 length: 18 residues. In germline, CDR1 is KGHSH, CDR2 LQKENI. CDR3 sequence reads: CASSPRMSRDRNTGELFF. The CDR3 nucleotides are TGTGCCAGCTCACCACGGATGTCGCGGGACAGAAACACCGGGGAGCTGTTTTTT.

The chain couples TRBV7-2 to TRBJ2-6; 11 bases are a match to TRBD1. Germline V CDR1 and CDR2: SGHTA, FQGNSA. Trimming removed 6 bases from V and 8 bases from J; junction bases left unmatched: 3. The CDR3 loop spans 14 amino acids. CDR3 loop: CASRRDRGSNVLTF. In nucleotides, the CDR3 is TGTGCCAGCAGGCGGGACAGGGGGTCCAACGTCCTGACTTTC. Filled out from reference TRBV7-2 and TRBJ2-6, the complete variable domain reads GAGVSQSPSNKVTEKGKDVELRCDPISGHTALYWYRQSLGQGLEFLIYFQGNSAPDKSGLPSDRFSAERTGGSVSTLTIQRTQQEDSAVYLCASRRDRGSNVLTFGAGSRLTVL.

The chain joins TRBV27 to TRBJ2-3; 8 bases line up with TRBD1. Germline loops: CDR1 MNHEY, CDR2 SMNVEV (reference sequence). The CDR3 is 14 amino acids. The V gene end was trimmed by 6 bases and the J gene end by 3 bases; junction bases not matched to a gene: 5. The CDR3 sequence is CASRTGGWTDTQYF. CDR3 DNA sequence: TGTGCCAGCAGAACAGGGGGATGGACAGATACGCAGTATTTT.

This chain connects TRBV6-1 to TRBJ2-7; D is possibly TRBD2 (6 bases). Looked up from germline, CDR1 is MNHNS and CDR2 is SASEGT. V lost 3 bases and J lost 3, with 9 bases in between. The CDR3 is made up of 13 amino acids. Here the CDR3 reads CASSEGLSYEQYF. CDR3 sequence (DNA): TGTGCCAGCAGTGAGGGACTTAGCTACGAGCAGTACTTC.

This clone was seen a single time. The V and J genes are TRBV18 and TRBJ2-7; 8 positions match TRBD1. V dropped 4 bases and J dropped 4; count of bases not matched to a gene: 6. The CDR3 sequence is 14 residues long. Germline V CDR1 and CDR2: KGHSH, LQKENI. The CDR3 here is CASSLGQVVYEQYF. CDR3 DNA: TGTGCCAGCTCACTGGGACAGGTAGTATACGAGCAGTACTTC.